This T cell receptor (beta chain) was retrieved from a study of CD8+ T cells in alopecia areata. cDNA reverse transcribed from extracted RNA served as the sequencing template. Assay: immunoSEQ multiplex PCR; the TCRdb copy retains only in-frame clones and omits some. The table shows hundreds of thousands of clones, with under 70% occurring only once. CDR1 and CDR2 (germline): GTSNPN, SVGIG (reference sequence). Trimming stripped 2 bases from V and 6 bases from J, with 11 bases between. The CDR3 spans 14 residues. General study points: Only a single nonresponder existed, so baseline CD8+ expansion links stay unclear.

Treatment indicated: oral pan-JAK inhibitor, 5-10 mg twice daily. This clone was counted once. Antigen: not known. The sequence derives from a human donor with alopecia areata. V gene TRBV30 combines with J gene TRBJ1-6; D uncertain. The material was CD4+ T cells sorted from blood, obtained at week 44, from a patient treated with tofacitinib. This chain's CDR3 is CAWSRGGRNSPLHF. CDR3 bases: TGTGCCTGGAGTCGCGGAGGGCGTAATTCACCCCTCCACTTT.